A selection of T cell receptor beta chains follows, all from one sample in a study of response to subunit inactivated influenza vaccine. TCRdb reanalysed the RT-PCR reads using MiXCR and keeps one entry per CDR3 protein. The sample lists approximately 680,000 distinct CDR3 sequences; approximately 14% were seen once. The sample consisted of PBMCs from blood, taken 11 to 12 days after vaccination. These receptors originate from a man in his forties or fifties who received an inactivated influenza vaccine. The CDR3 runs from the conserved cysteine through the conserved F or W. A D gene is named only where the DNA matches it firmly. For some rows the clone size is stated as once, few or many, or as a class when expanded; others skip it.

CASSWGLYPQYEQYF,TGTGCCAGCAGTTGGGGACTTTACCCCCAGTACGAGCAGTACTTC,TRBV12-3/TRBV12-4,few,-,TRBJ2-7
CASSQGPGLYGYTF,TGCGCCAGCAGCCAAGGTCCAGGTCTCTATGGCTACACCTTC,TRBV4-3,few,-,TRBJ1-2
CASSLWYRGETQYF,TGTGCCAGCAGCTTATGGTACAGGGGAGAGACCCAGTACTTC,TRBV7-2,few,TRBD1,TRBJ2-5
CASSHGGGEQFF,TGTGCCAGCAGCCATGGTGGGGGCGAGCAGTTCTTC,TRBV3-1,-,-,TRBJ2-1
CASSPRTGGEQYF,TGTGCCAGCAGTCCAAGGACAGGGGGCGAGCAGTACTTC,TRBV12-3/TRBV12-4,many,TRBD1,TRBJ2-7
CASSFQSGLAGTSSYEQYF,TGCGCCAGCAGCTTTCAGTCGGGACTAGCGGGAACGAGCTCCTACGAGCAGTACTTC,TRBV5-1,few,TRBD2,TRBJ2-7
CASSGDRVGYEQYF,TGTGCCAGCAGTGGGGACAGGGTGGGTTACGAGCAGTACTTC,TRBV2,few,TRBD1,TRBJ2-7
CASSQHLGPFTGELFF,TGCGCCAGCAGCCAACACCTAGGGCCATTCACCGGGGAGCTGTTTTTT,TRBV4-1,-,-,TRBJ2-2
CSARVVVGQGIDEQYF,TGCAGTGCTAGAGTAGTTGTGGGACAGGGGATTGACGAGCAGTACTTC,TRBV20-1,-,TRBD1,TRBJ2-7
CASSRVGAGGSNEQFF,TGCGCCAGCAGCCGGGTTGGAGCGGGGGGTTCCAATGAGCAGTTCTTC,TRBV4-3,few,TRBD2,TRBJ2-1
CASSLGGPAGFYEQYF,TGTGCCAGCAGCTTAGGGGGCCCAGCGGGTTTTTACGAGCAGTACTTC,TRBV11-2,-,-,TRBJ2-7
CASETGNNQPQHF,TGTGCCAGCGAGACAGGAAACAATCAGCCCCAGCATTTT,TRBV6-1,few,-,TRBJ1-5
CSADSFDEQYF,TGCAGTGCTGACAGTTTCGACGAGCAGTACTTC,TRBV20-1,many,-,TRBJ2-7
CASTRLAGKETQYF,TGTGCCAGCACCAGACTAGCGGGAAAAGAGACCCAGTACTTC,TRBV12-3/TRBV12-4,-,TRBD2,TRBJ2-5
CASSQRTSGGFWKETQYF,TGTGCCAGCAGCCAACGGACTAGCGGGGGGTTTTGGAAAGAGACCCAGTACTTC,TRBV3-1,-,TRBD2,TRBJ2-5
CAWSSTGTLYGYTF,TGTGCCTGGAGTTCAACGGGGACTCTCTATGGCTACACCTTC,TRBV30,few,-,TRBJ1-2
CASSLATGGKLFF,TGTGCCAGCAGCTTAGCGACAGGGGGTAAACTGTTTTTT,TRBV11-2,once,TRBD1,TRBJ1-4
CSVGYAGEDTEAFF,TGCAGCGTTGGATATGCGGGCGAGGACACTGAAGCTTTCTTT,TRBV29-1,many,-,TRBJ1-1
CASRDRGGTDTQYF,TGTGCCAGCAGGGACAGGGGTGGCACAGATACGCAGTATTTT,TRBV6-1,-,TRBD1,TRBJ2-3
CASSPRTSPRGDTQYF,TGTGCCAGCAGCCCCAGGACTAGCCCGAGGGGAGATACGCAGTATTTT,TRBV5-4,few,TRBD2,TRBJ2-3
CASSPGVAGYNEQFF,TGTGCCAGCAGTCCCGGGGTAGCGGGTTACAATGAGCAGTTCTTC,TRBV7-9,many,TRBD2,TRBJ2-1
CASSVAAGPNEKLFF,TGTGCCAGCAGCGTAGCGGCAGGGCCTAATGAAAAACTGTTTTTT,TRBV9,few,-,TRBJ1-4
CASSLTSGVPDYEQYF,TGTGCCAGCAGCTTGACTAGCGGGGTCCCCGACTACGAGCAGTACTTC,TRBV7-9,-,TRBD2,TRBJ2-7
CASSSGDRGNSPLHF,TGTGCCAGCAGTTCAGGGGACAGGGGAAATTCACCCCTCCACTTT,TRBV28,few,TRBD1,TRBJ1-6
CASSLEGGTVSGYTF,TGTGCCAGCAGCTTAGAAGGGGGTACAGTCTCTGGCTACACCTTC,TRBV7-6,few,-,TRBJ1-2
CSATKTSISEQFF,TGCAGTGCTACCAAGACTAGCATCAGTGAGCAGTTCTTC,TRBV20-1,few,TRBD2,TRBJ2-1
CSVGGTATNEKLFF,TGCAGCGTTGGGGGGACAGCAACTAATGAAAAACTGTTTTTT,TRBV29-1,few,TRBD1,TRBJ1-4
CASSSASEGYEQYF,TGTGCCAGCAGTTCGGCCTCCGAGGGGTACGAGCAGTACTTC,TRBV6-5,-,-,TRBJ2-7
CASRGGRWGGGYTF,TGTGCCAGCAGGGGGGGACGGTGGGGCGGTGGCTACACCTTC,TRBV12-3/TRBV12-4,-,-,TRBJ1-2
CASTKRPPGLAITGELFF,TGTGCCAGCACCAAGAGACCACCGGGACTAGCGATCACCGGGGAGCTGTTTTTT,TRBV27,-,TRBD2,TRBJ2-2
CSVTPGDYGYTF,TGCAGCGTTACCCCGGGGGACTATGGCTACACCTTC,TRBV29-1,-,-,TRBJ1-2
CSVEDPWAF,TGCAGCGTTGAGGACCCTTGGGCCTTC,TRBV29-1,-,-,TRBJ1-2
CSARDRSSDEQFF,TGCAGTGCTAGAGATAGAAGCTCCGATGAGCAGTTCTTC,TRBV20-1,many,-,TRBJ2-1
CASSQDLLRGRDQPQHF,TGCGCCAGCAGCCAAGATCTTTTGCGAGGGAGAGATCAGCCCCAGCATTTT,TRBV4-3,few,-,TRBJ1-5
CSARETGVGNTEAFF,TGCAGTGCTAGAGAGACAGGGGTTGGGAACACTGAAGCTTTCTTT,TRBV20-1,-,TRBD1,TRBJ1-1
CASSQDPGDTQYF,TGCGCCAGCAGCCAAGACCCCGGGGATACGCAGTATTTT,TRBV4-1,many,-,TRBJ2-3
CATSRVAGSGNTIYF,TGTGCCACCAGCAGAGTCGCAGGGTCTGGAAACACCATATATTTT,TRBV15,-,-,TRBJ1-3
CASRGVGGTGELFF,TGTGCCAGCAGGGGGGTTGGCGGGACCGGGGAGCTGTTTTTT,TRBV2,once,-,TRBJ2-2
CASSETIPNEQFF,TGCGCCAGCAGCGAGACTATCCCCAATGAGCAGTTCTTC,TRBV4-1,many,-,TRBJ2-1
CASSESTQPQHF,TGCGCCAGCAGTGAGTCGACGCAGCCCCAGCATTTT,TRBV10-2,-,-,TRBJ1-5
CSVDEGGGQIQETQYF,TGCAGCGTTGACGAGGGGGGGGGACAGATACAAGAGACCCAGTACTTC,TRBV29-1,once,-,TRBJ2-5